Presented here are 10 T cell receptor beta chains from one specimen sequenced in a study of T cell responses to AZD1222 COVID-19 vaccine. Assay: immunoSEQ multiplex PCR; the TCRdb copy retains only in-frame clones and omits some. The data show 150,000 to 200,000 clones, around 90% seen once. The sequenced sample was peripheral blood, obtained 28 days after the second AZD1222 dose. Receptors originate from an adult who received the AZD1222 COVID-19 vaccine.

About this clone: In the same sample, other DNA sequences code for this CDR3. The genes are TRBV9 and TRBJ2-1, with D unclear. The V and J ends lost 2 bases and 0 bases respectively, with 9 bases between them. Per germline, CDR1 SGDLS and CDR2 YYNGEE. The CDR3 is made up of 15 amino acids. The CDR3, as DNA: TGTGCCAGCAGCGTCCTTGGCGTCTCCTACAATGAGCAGTTCTTC. Translated, it gives CASSVLGVSYNEQFF.

This chain connects TRBV20-1 to TRBJ2-2; tentatively, D is TRBD1 (5 bases). The CDR3 has 14 amino acids. Trimming removed 3 bases at V and 5 bases at J, with 13 bases between. Germline CDR1 and CDR2: DFQATT and SNEGSKA (reference sequence). The CDR3 DNA is TGCAGTGCTAGTGTTATTAGGGGAACCGGGGAGCTGTTTTTT. Its translation is CSASVIRGTGELFF.

The genes are TRBV7-2 and TRBJ2-5; 7 bases map to TRBD1. This CDR3 is 14 amino acids long. The J segment lost 2 bases and the V segment lost 5 bases, leaving 5 bases of the junction unmatched. Germline lookup yields CDR1 SGHTA and CDR2 FQGNSA. CDR3 sequence: CASSRDRIQETQYF. CDR3 nucleotide sequence: TGTGCCAGCAGCCGGGACAGAATTCAAGAGACCCAGTACTTC.

The chain employs TRBV11-2 and TRBJ2-5; D is possibly TRBD2 (5 bases). Per the germline V gene, CDR1 is SGHAT and CDR2 is FQNNGV. Trimming removed 5 bases from V and 6 bases from J, with 19 bases in between. The CDR3 consists of 15 residues. The CDR3, as DNA: TGTGCCAGCAGCGCCCCGGACGGGAAAGGCAAGACCCAGTACTTC. The encoded protein is CASSAPDGKGKTQYF. Together with reference TRBV11-2 and TRBJ2-5, the CDR3 gives the full variable domain: EAGVAQSPRYKIIEKRQSVAFWCNPISGHATLYWYQQILGQGPKLLIQFQNNGVVDDSQLPKDRFSAERLKGVDSTLKIQPAKLEDSAVYLCASSAPDGKGKTQYFGPGTRLLVL.

This chain joins TRBV11-3 and TRBJ2-1; 7 positions match TRBD1. V was pared by 1 base and J by 5 bases, with 11 bases of the junction left unmatched. The CDR3 is made up of 17 amino acids. CDR1 and CDR2 (germline): SGHNT, YENEEA. The CDR3 coding sequence is TGTGCCAGCAGCTTAGGGGCTGGGGGACAGATAAACAATGAGCAGTTCTTC. This codes for CASSLGAGGQINNEQFF.

The chain combines TRBV30 with TRBJ1-2; no firm D call. V gave up 3 bases and J gave up 2 bases, with 10 bases separating them. This CDR3 is built from 13 residues. Germline CDR1 is GTSNPN and CDR2 is SVGIG (reference sequence). CDR3 sequence (DNA): TGTGCCTGGAGCGGGCAAGGGAACTATGGCTACACCTTC. This encodes CAWSGQGNYGYTF.

This chain joins TRBV9 and TRBJ2-7; no firm D call. Germline CDR1 SGDLS, CDR2 YYNGEE. Trimming took 4 bases from V and 6 from J, leaving 5 bases between them. The CDR3 is made up of 10 amino acids. The CDR3 nucleotides read TGTGCCAGCAGCCCCGGCGAGCAGTACTTC. It codes for CASSPGEQYF. Full variable domain (outside the CDR3, taken from reference TRBV9 and TRBJ2-7): DSGVTQTPKHLITATGQRVTLRCSPRSGDLSVYWYQQSLDQGLQFLIQYYNGEERAKGNILERFSAQQFPDLHSELNLSSLELGDSALYFCASSPGEQYFGPGTRLTVT.

Only a few counts were recorded for this clone. V and J are TRBV7-8 and TRBJ2-7; D perhaps matches TRBD2 (5 bases). CDR3 length: 16 amino acids. Trimming shortened V by 5 bases and J by 4 bases, and 21 bases separated the two germline ends. Germline V lookup: CDR1 SGHVS, CDR2 FQNEAQ. CDR3 region: CASSHTSLPVPYEQYF. The CDR3 DNA is TGTGCCAGCAGCCACACTAGTCTGCCGGTTCCTTACGAGCAGTACTTC.

The rearrangement joins TRBV7-3 to TRBJ2-1, with D unclear. Trimming cost V 5 bases and J 9 bases, with 11 bases left between them. Germline CDR1 SGHTA, CDR2 FQGTGA. This CDR3 contains 12 residues. The CDR3 protein is CASSPYLGEQFF. CDR3 DNA: TGTGCCAGCAGCCCTTATTTGGGTGAGCAGTTCTTC.

Comments on this clone: Other DNA sequences in this specimen translate into the identical CDR3. V gene TRBV28 combines with J gene TRBJ2-3, with D unclear. The germline gives CDR1 MDHEN, CDR2 SYDVKM. V dropped 5 bases and J dropped 6 bases, with 6 bases sitting between them. The CDR3 has 11 amino acids. The CDR3 protein is CASSGRDTQYF. CDR3 DNA sequence: TGTGCCAGCAGTGGGCGGGATACGCAGTATTTT.